These T cell receptor beta chains were read from a single sample in a study of blood T cell repertoires in COVID-19. Data came from immunoSEQ multiplex PCR; TCRdb stores just in-frame clones and leaves some out. The repertoire includes over 45,000 clones, around 76% of them detected once, and around 21% sits in the top ten. The sequenced material came from peripheral blood. The receptors were sampled from a man over 45 with active or convalescent COVID-19. The CDR3 runs from the conserved cysteine through the conserved F or W. D genes are given only for firm matches. Size is stated for part of the rows, as once, few or many counts, or as a class when the clone is expanded.

d_gene,j_gene,v_gene,len,abundance,CDR3aa,CDR3nt
.,TRBJ2-7,TRBV6-5,14,.,CASSLEKPPHEQYF,TGTGCCAGCAGTTTAGAGAAACCACCCCACGAGCAGTACTTC
TRBD1,TRBJ1-2,TRBV27,12,.,CASRFTGEGYTF,TGTGCCAGCAGATTCACAGGGGAAGGCTACACCTTC
TRBD2,TRBJ2-1,TRBV5-1,15,.,CASSPLAGTYNEQFF,TGCGCCAGCAGCCCCCTAGCGGGAACATACAATGAGCAGTTCTTC
.,TRBJ2-1,TRBV5-1,14,.,CASSLGRVGNEQFF,TGCGCCAGCAGCTTGGGCAGGGTTGGGAATGAGCAGTTCTTC
TRBD1,TRBJ2-5,TRBV12-5,16,.,CASGLSRTGGRETQYF,TGTGCTAGTGGTTTGTCCCGGACAGGGGGCAGAGAGACCCAGTACTTC
TRBD1,TRBJ1-4,TRBV14,14,.,CASSLNRGGEKLFF,TGTGCCAGCAGCCTGAACAGGGGAGGTGAAAAACTGTTTTTT
.,TRBJ2-7,TRBV5-6,12,.,CASASSSYEQYF,TGTGCCAGCGCGTCTAGCTCCTACGAGCAGTACTTC
.,TRBJ1-3,TRBV6-5,15,.,CASSKQTVSGNTIYF,TGTGCCAGCAGTAAACAGACAGTCTCTGGAAACACCATATATTTT
.,TRBJ2-2,TRBV6-5,11,few,CASRLSGELFF,TGTGCCAGCAGGCTATCAGGGGAGCTGTTTTTT
TRBD1,TRBJ2-7,TRBV30,13,once,CAWGTGVRDEQYF,TGTGCCTGGGGGACAGGGGTTCGGGACGAGCAGTACTTC
.,TRBJ2-2,TRBV7-2,14,.,CASSPGAATGELFF,TGTGCCAGCAGCCCAGGAGCGGCCACCGGGGAGCTGTTTTTT
TRBD2,TRBJ2-5,TRBV4-1,17,.,CASSQEGTGGWQETQYF,TGCGCCAGCAGCCAAGAAGGAACGGGGGGTTGGCAAGAGACCCAGTACTTC
.,TRBJ2-5,TRBV5-4,14,.,CASTNVGAQETQYF,TGTGCCAGCACTAATGTTGGAGCACAAGAGACCCAGTACTTC
.,TRBJ1-3,TRBV30,13,.,CAWDGQNGNTIYF,TGTGCCTGGGACGGACAGAATGGAAACACCATATATTTT
.,TRBJ2-7,TRBV5-6,14,.,CASSSYPVSYEQYF,TGTGCCAGCAGCTCGTACCCAGTCTCCTACGAGCAGTACTTC
.,TRBJ1-2,TRBV27,12,.,CATQTGRGGYTF,TGTGCCACCCAGACAGGCAGAGGCGGCTACACCTTC
TRBD2,TRBJ2-1,TRBV5-1,15,.,CASREGLAEYNEQFF,TGCGCCAGCAGGGAGGGACTAGCGGAGTACAATGAGCAGTTCTTC
TRBD2,TRBJ2-1,TRBV20-1,15,once,CSASGTSGRYNEQFF,TGCAGTGCTAGTGGGACTAGCGGTCGATACAATGAGCAGTTCTTC
.,TRBJ1-1,TRBV9,16,many,CASSVVGAGRGTEAFF,TGTGCCAGCAGCGTAGTGGGGGCGGGCCGCGGCACTGAAGCTTTCTTT
TRBD2,TRBJ2-7,TRBV5-5,14,.,CASSFGTRTYEQYF,TGTGCCAGCAGCTTTGGGACTAGAACCTACGAGCAGTACTTC
.,TRBJ2-1,TRBV18,15,.,CASSPRVSSYNEQFF,TGTGCCAGCTCACCCCGGGTGAGCTCCTACAATGAGCAGTTCTTC
TRBD2,TRBJ2-3,TRBV19,18,once,CASSISQRGGRRSDTQYF,TGTGCCAGTAGTATCAGCCAGCGGGGGGGCAGAAGGTCAGATACGCAGTATTTT
TRBD1,TRBJ1-1,TRBV5-6,16,once,CASSWGQGAMNTEAFF,TGTGCCAGCAGCTGGGGACAGGGGGCCATGAACACTGAAGCTTTCTTT
.,TRBJ1-2,TRBV7-6,12,.,CASSLVGSGYTF,TGTGCCAGCAGCTTAGTTGGGAGTGGCTACACCTTC
.,TRBJ1-4,TRBV15,15,.,CATSVQATEGEKLFF,TGTGCCACCAGCGTTCAGGCGACGGAGGGTGAAAAACTGTTTTTT
.,TRBJ1-3,TRBV7-2,15,.,CASSVGGFSGNTIYF,TGTGCCAGCAGCGTGGGAGGCTTCTCTGGAAACACCATATATTTT
TRBD2,TRBJ2-7,TRBV5-1,16,.,CASSQVPSGGPSEQYF,TGCGCCAGCAGCCAAGTTCCTAGCGGGGGACCGAGCGAGCAGTACTTC
.,TRBJ1-6,TRBV7-6,19,few,CASSSLSRVGVSYNSPLHF,TGTGCCAGCAGCTCCTTATCAAGGGTCGGGGTCTCCTATAATTCACCCCTCCACTTT
.,TRBJ2-1,TRBV11-3,15,.,CASSLESEGYNEQFF,TGTGCCAGCAGCTTAGAAAGCGAGGGTTACAATGAGCAGTTCTTC
.,TRBJ2-2,TRBV19,14,.,CASSFQGSTGELFF,TGTGCCAGTAGTTTTCAGGGGTCAACCGGGGAGCTGTTTTTT
.,TRBJ1-1,TRBV19,13,.,CPRHGGAGVGAFF,TGTCCCCGCCATGGGGGGGCGGGGGTGGGAGCTTTCTTT
.,TRBJ1-5,TRBV3-1/TRBV3-2,13,.,CASSQNVRQPQHF,TGTGCCAGCAGCCAAAACGTTCGGCAGCCCCAGCATTTT
TRBD1,TRBJ1-6,TRBV19,15,.,CASSMGTGYNSPLHF,TGTGCCAGTAGTATGGGGACAGGATATAATTCACCCCTCCACTTT
TRBD1,TRBJ1-5,TRBV19,14,.,CASSITGGRQPQHF,TGTGCCAGTAGTATAACAGGGGGAAGACAGCCCCAGCATTTT
TRBD1,TRBJ1-4,TRBV7-9,14,.,CASSTGTDNEKLFF,TGTGCCAGCAGCACGGGGACAGACAATGAAAAACTGTTTTTT
TRBD1,TRBJ1-4,TRBV6-5,15,.,CASREFGTDNEKLFF,TGTGCCAGCAGGGAGTTCGGGACAGATAATGAAAAACTGTTTTTT
TRBD1,TRBJ1-5,TRBV27,14,.,CASGYRGRNQPQHF,TGTGCCAGCGGTTACAGGGGCCGCAATCAGCCCCAGCATTTT
.,TRBJ2-2,TRBV4-2,16,.,CASSLMGAGNTGELFF,TGTGCCAGCAGCCTAATGGGAGCGGGGAACACCGGGGAGCTGTTTTTT
.,TRBJ1-4,TRBV7-9,15,few,CASSLQGTSNEKLFF,TGTGCCAGCAGCCTACAGGGAACCTCTAATGAAAAACTGTTTTTT
.,TRBJ1-2,TRBV5-3,15,.,CARSLDPSLADGYTF,TGTGCCAGAAGCTTGGATCCATCGTTAGCGGATGGCTACACCTTC
.,TRBJ1-2,TRBV11-2,14,.,CASSLTAPNYGYTF,TGTGCCAGCAGCTTGACTGCACCTAACTATGGCTACACCTTC
.,TRBJ2-7,TRBV5-4,15,.,CASSLEAGDTYEQYF,TGTGCCAGCAGCTTGGAAGCGGGCGATACCTACGAGCAGTACTTC